Reported below is one TCR beta chain. This entry is derived from a study of technical replicates of blood from a few donors. TCRdb's copy holds only in-frame clones and misses some; the assay was immunoSEQ multiplex PCR. The sample lists around 76,000 clones; under 99% were seen once. CDR3 length equals 13 residues. The V and J ends lost 9 bases and 4 bases, in that order; junction bases with no gene match: 3. Germline-derived CDR1 and CDR2 are MNHEY and SMNVEV (reference sequence). The V and J genes are TRBV27 and TRBJ2-1; 10 positions match TRBD1. This receptor was taken from a human donor in good health. The sample comprised T cells isolated from PBMCs. The CDR3 coding sequence is TGTGCCAGTGGGACAGGGGCGTACAATGAGCAGTTCTTC. Translated: CASGTGAYNEQFF.